This entry lists 2 T cell receptor beta chains sequenced from one sample in a study of shared clonotypes between healthy human individuals. Using immunoSEQ multiplex PCR, the repertoire was profiled, and TCRdb retains in-frame clones only, with some absent. The sample contains about 490,000 clones, 76% of which appear only once. The specimen sequenced was PBMCs. Receptors originate from a woman between 35 and 50 years old in good health. Some clones in this sample may be carry-over from other donors' samples.

The chain is built from TRBV7-7 and TRBJ1-2; 7 bases fit TRBD1. Germline CDR1 SSHAT, CDR2 FNYEAQ (reference sequence). This CDR3 spans 12 amino acids. The V segment lost 5 bases and the J segment 9 bases; nucleotides outside the gene matches: 6. The CDR3 DNA is TGTGCCAGCAGCGTCGGACAGGCTAGCTACACCTTC. It specifies CASSVGQASYTF.

The J gene is TRBJ2-3, the V gene TRBV30, with D uncertain. The germline CDR1 and CDR2 sequences are GTSNPN and SVGIG (reference sequence). CDR3 size: 12 residues. CDR3 region: CSCGLSTDTQYF. CDR3 in DNA: TGTTCTTGCGGCCTGAGCACAGATACGCAGTATTTT.